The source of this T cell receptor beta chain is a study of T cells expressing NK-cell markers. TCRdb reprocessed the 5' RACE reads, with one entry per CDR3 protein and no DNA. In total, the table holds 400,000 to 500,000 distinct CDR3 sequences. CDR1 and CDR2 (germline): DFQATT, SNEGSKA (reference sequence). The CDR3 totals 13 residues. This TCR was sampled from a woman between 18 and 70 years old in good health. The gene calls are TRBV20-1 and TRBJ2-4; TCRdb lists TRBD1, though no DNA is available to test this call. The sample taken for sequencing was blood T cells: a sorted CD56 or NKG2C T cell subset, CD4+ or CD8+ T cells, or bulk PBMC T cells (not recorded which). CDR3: CSAYRGVQNIQYF.